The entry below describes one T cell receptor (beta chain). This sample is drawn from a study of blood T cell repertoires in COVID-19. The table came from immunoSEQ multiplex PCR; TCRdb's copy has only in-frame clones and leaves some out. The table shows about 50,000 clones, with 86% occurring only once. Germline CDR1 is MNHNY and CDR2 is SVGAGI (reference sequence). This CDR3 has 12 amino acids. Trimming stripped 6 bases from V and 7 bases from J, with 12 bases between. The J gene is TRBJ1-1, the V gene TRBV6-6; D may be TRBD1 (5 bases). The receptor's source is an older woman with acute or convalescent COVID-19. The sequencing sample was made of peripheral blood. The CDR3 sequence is CASSVQGFEAFF. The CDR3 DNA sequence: TGTGCCAGCAGCGTCCAGGGTTTTGAAGCTTTCTTT.